This T cell receptor (beta chain) appears in the sequencing data of a study of cytomegalovirus exposure and HLA in healthy donors. Study background: HLA-typed donors were the source of tens of millions of unique TCRs, which an early data release held.

Study-level points and caveats: Relative to equally common others, HLA-associated TCR beta chains showed greater clonal expansion in a later analysis.

Germline V gene sequence: CDR1 SEHNR, CDR2 FQNEAQ (reference sequence). Trimming took off 4 bases at V and 2 bases at J, with 17 bases between the two ends. CDR3 length equals 16 residues. As concerns this clone: Antigen unknown.

PCR involved 60 Vbeta and 13 Jbeta primers. Assay: immunoSEQ multiplex PCR; the TCRdb copy retains only in-frame clones and omits some. The data contain about 150,000 clones, 70% to 80% of them singletons. The specimen sequenced was PBMCs. The receptor was isolated from a man in his forties in good health and CMV-seropositive. The chain carries TRBV7-9 and TRBJ1-2, with D possibly being TRBD1 (6 bases). The CDR3 loop reads CASSSGAGQRNYGYTF. In DNA, the CDR3 is TGTGCCAGCAGCTCAGGGGCTGGGCAGAGGAACTATGGCTACACCTTC.